The next 13 T cell receptor beta chains were all read from a single sample in a study of cytomegalovirus exposure and HLA in healthy donors. The PCR used 60 Vbeta and 13 Jbeta primers. The table came from immunoSEQ multiplex PCR; TCRdb's copy has only in-frame clones and leaves some out. This sample yields around 140,000 clones, of which around 72% are seen a single time; around 4.2% belongs to the top ten. The sample taken for sequencing was PBMCs. Source of these receptors: a man aged 50-60 years in good health and CMV-seropositive.

CDR3 region: CASSRDSASGNTIYF. CDR3 sequence (DNA): TGTGCCAGCTCACGGGACAGTGCCTCTGGAAACACCATATATTTT. V and J are TRBV18 and TRBJ1-3; 7 nucleotides align to TRBD1. The CDR3 spans 15 residues. The trim removed 4 bases at V and 0 bases at J, leaving 3 bases unmatched. The germline V gene encodes CDR1 KGHSH and CDR2 LQKENI.

The V and J genes are TRBV15 and TRBJ1-1; D not resolved. Germline V CDR1 and CDR2: LNHNV, YYDKDF (reference sequence). Trimming removed 2 bases from V and 1 base from J, with 5 bases in between. This CDR3 has 13 residues. Here the CDR3 reads CATSRHGNTEAFF. CDR3 bases: TGTGCCACCAGCAGACACGGGAACACTGAAGCTTTCTTT.

The rearrangement joins TRBV5-5 to TRBJ2-5; 10 bases match TRBD2. This CDR3 has 15 residues. V trimming: 0 bases; J trimming: 5 bases; junction bases outside the gene matches: 4. Germline CDR1 SGHKS, CDR2 YYEKEE (reference sequence). CDR3 in amino acids: CASSLELAGWETQYF. The CDR3 region has the DNA TGTGCCAGCAGCTTGGAACTAGCGGGGTGGGAGACCCAGTACTTC.

This clone was counted between two and nine times. This chain uses TRBV5-4 with TRBJ1-4; the match to TRBD1 covers 12 bases. The junction had 5 bases not matched to a gene; V was cut back by 4 bases and J by 7 bases. Germline V CDR1 and CDR2: SGHNT, YYREEE (reference sequence). This CDR3 has 15 amino acids. The CDR3 here is CASSSMGQGAEKLFF. The CDR3 bases are TGTGCCAGCAGCAGCATGGGACAGGGGGCTGAAAAACTGTTTTTT.

The rearrangement joins TRBV5-1 to TRBJ1-1; TRBD1 is a possible D gene (6 bases). V shed 3 bases and J shed 3 bases, with 15 bases lying between them. The CDR3 totals 15 residues. CDR1 is SGHRS, CDR2 YFSETQ, per germline. The CDR3 DNA sequence: TGCGCCAGCAGCTCCGCCAGGGGTGGGGACACTGAAGCTTTCTTT. This gives the protein CASSSARGGDTEAFF.

The chain employs TRBV19 and TRBJ2-2; D is unresolved. V dropped 0 bases and J dropped 3 bases, with 5 bases sitting between them. Germline CDR1 LNHDA, CDR2 SQIVND (reference sequence). CDR3 length: 14 amino acids. The chain's CDR3 is CASSIEAYTGELFF. As DNA, the CDR3 is TGTGCCAGTAGTATAGAAGCCTACACCGGGGAGCTGTTTTTT.

V is TRBV27 and J is TRBJ2-5; 7 nucleotides agree with TRBD1. In germline, CDR1 is MNHEY, CDR2 SMNVEV (reference sequence). V shed 6 bases, J shed 2 bases, and the junction held 12 bases outside the gene matches. The CDR3 runs to 16 residues. The DNA for the CDR3 is TGTGCCAGCAGAAACAGGACAGGTGGGATACAAGAGACCCAGTACTTC. This sequence encodes CASRNRTGGIQETQYF.

J is TRBJ1-4 and V is TRBV6-6; D gene uncertain. The length of the CDR3 is 13 residues. V gave up 2 bases and J gave up 4 bases, with 5 bases separating them. The germline V gene encodes CDR1 MNHNY and CDR2 SVGAGI (reference sequence). CDR3 protein: CASSYRGNEKLFF. The CDR3, as DNA: TGTGCCAGCAGTTACCGGGGTAATGAAAAACTGTTTTTT.

The chain has TRBV25-1 and TRBJ1-4, with a weak D call TRBD1 (5 bases). Trimming left V 1 base short and J 0 bases short, with 9 bases between. CDR3 length: 16 amino acids. Per germline, CDR1 MGHDK and CDR2 SYGVNS. The CDR3 sequence is CASSESGGATNEKLFF. The CDR3 region has the DNA TGTGCCAGCAGTGAATCGGGAGGGGCAACTAATGAAAAACTGTTTTTT.

The chain recombines TRBV29-1 with TRBJ2-3; D possibly corresponds to TRBD1 (8 bases). CDR1 is SQVTM and CDR2 is ANQGSEA in the germline V gene. The V end was cut by 4 bases, the J end by 4 bases, with 15 bases between. The CDR3 sequence is 14 residues long. The DNA of the CDR3 is TGCAGCGTTGCAACAGGGGGGGCGTCAGATACGCAGTATTTT. It is translated as CSVATGGASDTQYF.

This CDR3 is CATQRVLYTDTQYF. Here the CDR3 DNA reads TGTGCCACACAGAGGGTTCTCTACACAGATACGCAGTATTTT. This rearrangement joins TRBV19 to TRBJ2-3; TRBD2 might be the D (5 bases). Trimming removed 10 bases from V and 2 bases from J, with 16 bases in between. CDR3 length equals 14 residues. CDR1 LNHDA and CDR2 SQIVND come from the germline V gene (reference sequence).

For the CDR3, the DNA is TGTGCCAGCAGCTTGGGCGCCGGAGCGGGGGGTCCCCAAGAGACCCAGTACTTC. This codes for CASSLGAGAGGPQETQYF. The gene calls are TRBV5-4 and TRBJ2-5, with 9 bases identical to TRBD2. V trimming: 0 bases; J trimming: 1 base; junction bases outside the gene matches: 10. The V gene's germline CDR1 is SGHNT and CDR2 YYREEE (reference sequence). The length of the CDR3 is 18 residues.

The CDR3 loop is CASSYVPSGYTDTQYF. The CDR3 nucleotides are TGTGCCAGCAGTTACGTTCCTAGCGGCTACACAGATACGCAGTATTTT. The V and J genes are TRBV6-5 and TRBJ2-3, with 7 bases fitting TRBD2. Germline CDR1 is MNHEY and CDR2 is SVGAGI. The CDR3 is made up of 16 amino acids. V lost 2 bases to trimming and J lost 2 bases; unmatched junction nucleotides: 7.